This T cell receptor (beta chain) was sequenced for a study of cytomegalovirus exposure and HLA in healthy donors. Findings and limits, study-wide: The study recorded around 160 TCR beta chains that were cytomegalovirus-associated. Reports described diagnosis of cytomegalovirus status by the classifier as highly specific and sensitive.

Profiling relied on immunoSEQ multiplex PCR, and the TCRdb table lists in-frame clones only, not all of them. This table holds 80,000 to 90,000 clones, 96% found once. The germline V gene encodes CDR1 SGHTA and CDR2 FQGTGA. V shed 5 bases, J shed 4 bases, and the junction held 8 bases outside the gene matches. The CDR3 is 17 residues long. Comment on this clone: Its specificity is not known.

The sample consisted of PBMCs. This clonotype was sampled from a man younger than 35 in good health and CMV-seronegative. The V call is TRBV7-3, the J call TRBJ2-1; 13 bases agree with TRBD2. The chain's CDR3 is CASSPNKLAGGYNEQFF. CDR3 DNA sequence: TGTGCCAGCAGCCCCAATAAACTAGCGGGAGGGTACAATGAGCAGTTCTTC. Full variable domain (outside the CDR3, taken from reference TRBV7-3 and TRBJ2-1): GAGVSQTPSNKVTEKGKYVELRCDPISGHTALYWYRQSLGQGPEFLIYFQGTGAADDSGLPNDRFFAVRPEGSVSTLKIQRTERGDSAVYLCASSPNKLAGGYNEQFFGPGTRLTVL.